The T cell receptor (beta chain) under discussion was sequenced for a study of CD8+ T cells in alopecia areata. Across the whole study: A regimen of oral tofacitinib, 5 to 10 mg twice daily, was given to treated patients. Tofacitinib was given for 6 to 18 months, then stopped for 6 months. The study, taken as a whole, reports: Affected scalp, especially in alopecia totalis/universalis, had a higher clonality than normal scalp did.

Peripheral blood and lesional scalp punch biopsies were taken from alopecia areata patients. cDNA serving as the sequencing template came from extracted, reverse transcribed RNA. Generated by immunoSEQ multiplex PCR, the TCRdb table keeps only in-frame clones and is missing some. The data hold 150,000 to 200,000 clones, with 59% observed a single time. Comment on this clone: Its antigen is not known.

This CDR3 region has 13 residues. V dropped 7 bases and J dropped 4; count of bases not matched to a gene: 3. CDR1 and CDR2 from the germline V gene are LNHDA and SQIVND (reference sequence). This chain connects TRBV19 to TRBJ1-2; 10 nucleotides agree with TRBD1. The material sequenced was CD4+ T cells sorted from blood, taken at week 0. This TCR was sampled from a human donor with alopecia areata. CDR3 sequence reads: CASTGTGVYGYTF. The CDR3, as DNA: TGTGCCAGTACCGGGACAGGGGTCTATGGCTACACCTTC.